These 21 T cell receptor beta chains were sequenced from one sample in a study of T cells in Graves' hyperthyroidism and ophthalmopathy. What was amplified from RNA transcripts were TCR beta CDR3 regions. With the HTBI primer set, the TCR CDR3 went through a first round of RT-PCR. TCRdb itself ran the multiplex PCR reads through MiXCR, one entry per CDR3 protein. The table shows over 650,000 distinct CDR3 sequences, with just under 45% occurring only once. What was sequenced was peripheral blood or thyroid tissue (not recorded which). The receptors here all came from an adult man with Graves' disease, either hyperthyroidism or ophthalmopathy (not recorded which).

The chain uses TRBV5-1 and TRBJ1-6, with a tentative D call TRBD1 (5 bases). Germline CDR1 and CDR2: SGHRS and YFSETQ. The CDR3 runs 14 residues. Between the trimmed V and J ends, which lost 0 bases and 8 bases, there was a span of 9 bases. The CDR3 region is CASSLAGDYSPLHF. For the CDR3, the DNA is TGCGCCAGCAGCTTGGCGGGGGACTATTCACCCCTCCACTTT.

The gene calls are TRBV7-9 and TRBJ2-7, with 8 bases fitting TRBD1. This CDR3 is built from 15 residues. The germline V gene has CDR1 SEHNR and CDR2 FQNEAQ (reference sequence). The V segment lost 5 bases and the J segment 0 bases; nucleotides outside the gene matches: 6. DNA for the CDR3: TGTGCCAGCAGCCCGGAGGGGACAGGCTCCTACGAGCAGTACTTC. Translated: CASSPEGTGSYEQYF.

This chain connects TRBV6-4 to TRBJ1-2; D possibly corresponds to TRBD1 (5 bases). The CDR3 is made up of 14 amino acids. The V end lost 6 bases, the J end lost 4 bases, and 15 bases lay between the germline ends. CDR1 and CDR2 from the germline V gene are MRHNA and SNTAGT. The CDR3 DNA reads as TGTGCCAGCAGATCCGGGACGGCCTCCTATGGCTACACCTTC. Protein sequence: CASRSGTASYGYTF.

J is TRBJ2-7 and V is TRBV20-1, with a tentative D call TRBD2 (5 bases). Deletions cut 1 base from V and 1 base from J, with 23 bases between. The CDR3 totals 18 residues. Germline lookup yields CDR1 DFQATT and CDR2 SNEGSKA (reference sequence). DNA of the CDR3: TGCAGTGCTAGAGGGCGGGCCCGCAAACTGCCCCCTTCCTACGAGCAGTACTTC. It codes for CSARGRARKLPPSYEQYF.

The V and J genes are TRBV20-1 and TRBJ2-7; 12 nucleotides line up with TRBD1. The germline CDR1 and CDR2 sequences are DFQATT and SNEGSKA (reference sequence). CDR3 length equals 14 residues. With V trimmed by 6 bases and J by 6 bases, 9 bases remained unmatched. In DNA, the CDR3 is TGCAGTGCCTCCGGGACAGGGGGCTTCGGCGAGCAGTACTTC. Translation gives CSASGTGGFGEQYF.

This clonotype was observed at least ten times. V usage is TRBV7-9 and J usage is TRBJ1-1; 8 bases line up with TRBD1. The CDR3 totals 17 residues. J was trimmed by 0 bases and V by 0 bases; bases with no gene match: 6. Germline CDR1 SEHNR, CDR2 FQNEAQ (reference sequence). The CDR3 coding sequence is TGTGCCAGCAGCTTAGCCTTGGACAGGGATTTGAACACTGAAGCTTTCTTT. Translation gives CASSLALDRDLNTEAFF.

In its sample, this clonotype was seen many times. J is TRBJ2-5 and V is TRBV15, with D tentatively TRBD2 (7 bases). The V gene lost 0 bases and the J gene lost 5 bases, with 22 bases spanning the gap. The V gene's germline CDR1 is LNHNV and CDR2 YYDKDF (reference sequence). CDR3 length equals 18 residues. CDR3 loop: CATSRDLRTPGGLETQYF. CDR3 DNA: TGTGCCACCAGCAGAGATCTTCGGACTCCCGGGGGGCTTGAGACCCAGTACTTC.

The chain joins TRBV7-9 to TRBJ2-5, with TRBD1 as a possible D gene (6 bases). CDR1 is SEHNR, CDR2 FQNEAQ, per germline (reference sequence). Trimming took off 6 bases at V and 3 bases at J, with 17 bases between the two ends. The CDR3 totals 15 residues. CDR3 in amino acids: CASSPLSQGKETQYF. The CDR3 region has the DNA TGTGCCAGCAGTCCACTCTCTCAGGGGAAAGAGACCCAGTACTTC.

The chain is built from TRBV20-1 and TRBJ1-1, with D possibly TRBD1 on 6 matching bases. From germline, CDR1 is DFQATT and CDR2 SNEGSKA (reference sequence). The CDR3 totals 13 residues. Between the trimmed V and J ends, which lost 6 bases and 0 bases, there was a span of 11 bases. The CDR3 nucleotides read TGCAGTGCAACGGGACATTTGAACACTGAAGCTTTCTTT. It yields the protein CSATGHLNTEAFF.

A few counts support this clonotype. The rearrangement links TRBV5-4 to TRBJ2-7; 7 bases align to TRBD1. Germline V gives CDR1 SGHNT, CDR2 YYREEE (reference sequence). V lost 5 bases and J lost 2; bases outside the gene matches: 4. The CDR3 is 13 residues long. CDR3 in amino acids: CASSHGQAYEQYF. CDR3 bases: TGTGCCAGCAGTCACGGACAGGCCTACGAGCAGTACTTC.

This clonotype showed up many times. V is TRBV15 and J is TRBJ1-5; D is unclear. The CDR3 has 15 amino acids. Per the germline V gene, CDR1 is LNHNV and CDR2 is YYDKDF (reference sequence). V was shortened by 4 bases and J by 0 bases, with 10 bases between the two germline ends. For the CDR3, the DNA is TGTGCCACCAGCAAAACGGCCCTTAGCAATCAGCCCCAGCATTTT. Its translation: CATSKTALSNQPQHF.

This clonotype was observed many times. The V call is TRBV29-1, the J call TRBJ1-1; D is uncertain. Germline assignment: CDR1 SQVTM and CDR2 ANQGSEA. With 5 bases removed from V and 0 bases from J, the gap between germline ends came to 7 bases. The CDR3 contains 12 residues. The CDR3 DNA reads as TGCAGCGTTTATATAATGAACACTGAAGCTTTCTTT. Translated: CSVYIMNTEAFF.

This chain connects TRBV29-1 to TRBJ1-1; D is unresolved. This CDR3 contains 14 residues. Trimming removed 7 bases at V and 2 bases at J, with 17 bases between. Germline V gives CDR1 SQVTM, CDR2 ANQGSEA. This CDR3 reads CSAKDPLRNTEAFF. In nucleotides, the CDR3 is TGCAGCGCCAAAGACCCGCTCCGTAACACTGAAGCTTTCTTT.

The rearrangement uses TRBV7-2 and TRBJ1-6, with a possible D match to TRBD1 (6 bases). V lost 5 bases, J lost 4 bases, and 9 bases lay in between. Germline V lookup: CDR1 SGHTA, CDR2 FQGNSA. The CDR3 runs 14 residues. The DNA for the CDR3 is TGTGCCAGCAGCGGGACACCGTATAATTCACCCCTCCACTTT. It specifies CASSGTPYNSPLHF.

This clonotype has just a few counts. This CDR3 reads CASVEGQGLNYGYTF. The CDR3 region has the DNA TGTGCCAGCGTTGAAGGGCAGGGGCTTAACTATGGCTACACCTTC. The genes are TRBV6-5 and TRBJ1-2; D possibly corresponds to TRBD1 (6 bases). The ends were cut back, 8 bases at V and 1 base at J, with 17 bases in the middle. This CDR3 spans 15 amino acids. Germline lookup yields CDR1 MNHEY and CDR2 SVGAGI.

V usage is TRBV20-1 and J usage is TRBJ2-5, with TRBD2 identical over 11 bases. The CDR3 totals 15 residues. The V segment lost 6 bases and the J segment 4 bases; nucleotides outside the gene matches: 10. Germline-derived CDR1 and CDR2 are DFQATT and SNEGSKA (reference sequence). The CDR3 sequence is CSASPVSGRGETQYF. CDR3 DNA sequence: TGCAGTGCCAGTCCTGTTAGCGGGAGGGGAGAGACCCAGTACTTC.

This clonotype showed up many times. V is TRBV7-2 and J is TRBJ2-7; D not certain. Trimming removed 3 bases at V and 0 bases at J, with 9 bases between. Germline V gives CDR1 SGHTA, CDR2 FQGNSA. This CDR3 has 14 amino acids. The CDR3 spells CASSLGRNSYEQYF. In DNA, the CDR3 is TGTGCCAGCAGCTTGGGCCGCAACTCCTACGAGCAGTACTTC. Complete variable domain (other parts from reference TRBV7-2 and TRBJ2-7): GAGVSQSPSNKVTEKGKDVELRCDPISGHTALYWYRQSLGQGLEFLIYFQGNSAPDKSGLPSDRFSAERTGGSVSTLTIQRTQQEDSAVYLCASSLGRNSYEQYFGPGTRLTVT.

The genes are TRBV7-9 and TRBJ2-5, with a weak D call TRBD1 (6 bases). The ends were cut back, 5 bases at V and 5 bases at J, with 18 bases in the middle. The CDR3 extends over 15 amino acids. Germline assignment: CDR1 SEHNR and CDR2 FQNEAQ (reference sequence). In DNA form, the CDR3 reads TGTGCCAGCAGCCGGGACACCCCGGGGCGGGAGACCCAGTACTTC. It is translated as CASSRDTPGRETQYF.

The chain combines TRBV24-1 with TRBJ2-4; D perhaps matches TRBD1 (6 bases). CDR1 is KGHDR and CDR2 is SFDVKD in the germline V gene. There are 12 residues in the CDR3. V was pared by 1 base and J by 9 bases, with 6 bases between. The DNA for the CDR3 is TGTGCCACCAGTGATTTAGGGGGCATTCAGTACTTC. Amino acids: CATSDLGGIQYF.

On this clonotype: No conserved phenylalanine or tryptophan ends this CDR3, so it is likely a read error. The J gene is TRBJ2-7, the V gene TRBV12-3 or TRBV12-4, with 12 bases fitting TRBD2. This CDR3 is built from 14 residues. The J segment lost 2 bases and the V segment lost 7 bases, leaving 3 bases of the junction unmatched. CDR3 nucleotides: TGTGCCAGCACCGCTAGCGGGAGGGCCTACGAGCAGTACTAC. Protein sequence: CASTASGRAYEQYY.

The chain links TRBV7-9 to TRBJ1-2, with D unclear. V was shortened by 2 bases and J by 2 bases, with 9 bases between the two germline ends. The CDR3 loop spans 14 amino acids. From germline, CDR1 is SEHNR and CDR2 FQNEAQ (reference sequence). CDR3 bases: TGTGCCAGCAGCTTATCGATGCCGAACTATGGCTACACCTTC. Amino acid sequence: CASSLSMPNYGYTF. The full variable domain, with the rest looked up from reference TRBV7-9 and TRBJ1-2, is DTGVSQNPRHKITKRGQNVTFRCDPISEHNRLYWYRQTLGQGPEFLTYFQNEAQLEKSRLLSDRFSAERPKGSFSTLEIQRTEQGDSAMYLCASSLSMPNYGYTFGSGTRLTVV.